These T cell receptor beta chains were read from a single sample in a study of regulatory T cells in long-lasting Graves disease. TCRdb fed the multiplex PCR reads into MiXCR, producing one record per CDR3 protein. This sample yields around 450,000 distinct CDR3 sequences, of which 15% to 20% are seen a single time; roughly an eighth belongs to the top ten. This same sample was also taken into another study, of T cells in Graves' hyperthyroidism and ophthalmopathy.

The starting material was peripheral blood mononuclear cells (PBMCs), obtained at new diagnosis, from a patient treated with antithyroid drugs. The receptors were gathered from a man aged 35 to 55 with Graves disease. The CDR3 runs from the conserved cysteine through the conserved F or W. The order of the fields is V gene, clone size, J gene, CDR3 protein. The size field is filled for only some rows; it gives once, few, many or a size class.

V gene: TRBV20-1; clone size: many; J gene: TRBJ2-3; CDR3 protein: CSAMGTSGTDTQYF
V gene: TRBV12-5; clone size: once; J gene: TRBJ2-1; CDR3 protein: CASGLVLTSGGYNEQFF
V gene: TRBV20-1; clone size: few; J gene: TRBJ1-1; CDR3 protein: CSAWDGNTEAFF
V gene: TRBV7-2; clone size: -; J gene: TRBJ1-2; CDR3 protein: CASSLGSSGSSRLPF
V gene: TRBV6-1; clone size: many; J gene: TRBJ2-5; CDR3 protein: CASRSRTGFRETQYF
V gene: TRBV13; clone size: many; J gene: TRBJ2-1; CDR3 protein: CASSFFRVENEQFF
V gene: TRBV9; clone size: -; J gene: TRBJ1-5; CDR3 protein: CASSVDPVKQPQHF
V gene: TRBV3-1; clone size: many; J gene: TRBJ2-1; CDR3 protein: CASSQLGNEQFF
V gene: TRBV7-9; clone size: many; J gene: TRBJ1-2; CDR3 protein: CASRLNPASDGYTF
V gene: TRBV20-1; clone size: many; J gene: TRBJ1-2; CDR3 protein: CSASDPPGYTF
V gene: TRBV6-2/TRBV6-3; clone size: -; J gene: TRBJ2-3; CDR3 protein: CASSPLAGPSTDTQYF
V gene: TRBV12-3/TRBV12-4; clone size: many; J gene: TRBJ2-3; CDR3 protein: CASSLAHLARPTDTQYF